This T cell receptor beta chain was documented in a study of T cells after yellow fever vaccination. Study observations and caveats: Researchers report a weaker secondary response that nonetheless peaked faster, day 5 versus 15. Post-booster reappearance was seen for most primary-vaccination clones (around 96% CD4, around 91% CD8).

V was pared by 3 bases and J by 5 bases, with 17 bases between. CDR3 length equals 16 residues. 5'RACE template switching added a universal primer site and UMIs to TCR cDNA. Each CDR3 protein is one row after TCRdb ran MiXCR on the 5' RACE reads. The sample yields hundreds of thousands of distinct CDR3 sequences, roughly 12% seen once. This clonotype was observed a handful of times. Its cognate antigen is unknown. Sequences were derived from PBMCs, sampled on the day of the yellow fever booster vaccination. V gene TRBV12-3 or TRBV12-4 combines with J gene TRBJ2-1; D ambiguous. This sequence was found in a man between 25 and 39 years old who received the YFV17D yellow fever vaccine. CDR3: CASSFPGSLLNNEQFF. The CDR3, as DNA: TGTGCCAGCAGTTTCCCCGGTTCCTTACTAAACAATGAGCAGTTCTTC.